Only a few counts were recorded for the clone carrying this T cell receptor (beta chain). In germline, CDR1 is MDHEN, CDR2 SYDVKM. Trimming pared 3 bases from V and 11 bases from J, leaving 19 bases between. The CDR3 consists of 14 residues. Everyone who donated was a healthy bone marrow donor. The data derive from a study of cytomegalovirus exposure and HLA in healthy donors. 60 Vbeta and 13 Jbeta primers were used in PCR. The table came from immunoSEQ multiplex PCR; TCRdb's copy has only in-frame clones and leaves some out. The table records around 150,000 clones, about 61% of them present only once.

This TCR came from a male donor in good health and CMV-seronegative. Sequenced material: PBMCs. This chain links TRBV28 with TRBJ1-2; possibly TRBD1 for D (5 bases). For the CDR3, the DNA is TGTGCCAGCAGTTTCCCGACCAGGGAAGTGAGGTACACCTTC. Encoded protein: CASSFPTREVRYTF.